This T cell receptor beta chain was sequenced in a study of molecular identifiers for immune sequencing clone quantification. Study-level findings and limits: Effector cells had over 99% of their molecules in clones above 20 RNA copies, while naive cells had under 1%.

Preparation methods for the bulk TCR libraries were those previously described, with listed TCR primers. TCRdb re-called the PCR reads through MiXCR, storing one row per CDR3 protein. The sample records 35,000 to 45,000 distinct CDR3 sequences, approximately 19% being singletons. As to this clonotype: Its antigen is currently unknown. A read error may be the cause here, since a much bigger clone is one base away.

The germline CDR1 and CDR2 sequences are DFQATT and SNEGSKA (reference sequence). The CDR3 runs to 14 residues. The chain recombines TRBV20-1 with TRBJ2-1, with D tentatively TRBD2 (5 bases). The sequence came from a human donor in good health. Some libraries in this study had Jurkat cell RNA spiked in. Sequenced material: naive CD8+ T cells from blood, with Jurkat cell RNA spiked in. The subset was: FACS-sorted CD8+CD4-CCR7+CD45RA+ naive T cells. The CDR3 bases are TGCAGTGCCAATAGCGTTAGCTCCTGCAATGAGCAGTTCTTC. It is translated as CSANSVSSCNEQFF.